This is a list of T cell receptor beta chains from one sample in a study of cytomegalovirus exposure and HLA in healthy donors. Measured with immunoSEQ multiplex PCR; TCRdb has only the in-frame clones, and not every one. The table shows about 56,000 clones, with approximately 92% occurring only once. The sample comprised PBMCs. The source is a man aged 18 to 29 in good health and CMV-seronegative. Both conserved end residues are part of each CDR3. Each record gives: V gene, clone size, D gene, J gene, CDR3 protein, CDR3 DNA. The D gene is left open where the match is weak. The size of a clone is reported for some rows only, either as once, few or many, or as a class for expanded clones.

>TRBV28|-|TRBD2|TRBJ2-7
CASSFGAAGGGNEQYF
TGTGCCAGCAGTTTCGGTGCTGCGGGGGGTGGCAACGAGCAGTACTTC
>TRBV18|-|TRBD2|TRBJ2-1
CASSSVAGVGDNEQFF
TGTGCCAGCTCATCTGTAGCGGGAGTTGGTGATAATGAGCAGTTCTTC
>TRBV5-4|-|TRBD2|TRBJ2-1
CASSLRLAGGHNEQFF
TGTGCCAGCAGCTTGAGACTAGCGGGAGGCCACAATGAGCAGTTCTTC
>TRBV6-5|-|TRBD2|TRBJ2-5
CASSSVAGGPETQYF
TGTGCCAGCAGTTCCGTAGCGGGAGGGCCAGAGACCCAGTACTTC
>TRBV7-8|-|TRBD1|TRBJ1-3
CASSGGQGANGNTIYF
TGTGCCAGCAGCGGCGGACAGGGGGCGAATGGAAACACCATATATTTT
>TRBV7-3|-|-|TRBJ1-1
CASSLRAGPEAFF
TGTGCCAGCAGCTTACGGGCAGGGCCTGAAGCTTTCTTT
>TRBV9|-|TRBD2|TRBJ2-1
CASSVGDGRPGIAGHYNEQFF
TGTGCCAGCAGCGTAGGGGATGGGCGGCCCGGGATAGCGGGGCATTACAATGAGCAGTTCTTC
>TRBV11-2|-|TRBD1|TRBJ2-3
CASSLDRDRLTSTDTQYF
TGTGCCAGCAGCTTAGATCGGGACAGGCTAACTAGCACAGATACGCAGTATTTT
>TRBV6-6|-|TRBD2|TRBJ2-7
CASTETGAGGPLEQYF
TGTGCCAGCACCGAAACCGGGGCGGGAGGGCCGCTCGAGCAGTACTTC
>TRBV14|-|TRBD1|TRBJ1-5
CASSQFRQGPQHF
TGTGCCAGCAGCCAATTCAGACAGGGGCCCCAGCATTTT
>TRBV28|-|-|TRBJ2-7
CASSQQGPGPEQYF
TGTGCCAGCAGCCAACAGGGCCCTGGTCCCGAGCAGTACTTC
>TRBV6-4|-|TRBD1|TRBJ1-2
CASSTSPGQEFYGYTF
TGTGCCAGCAGTACCAGTCCGGGACAGGAGTTCTATGGCTACACCTTC
>TRBV28|-|TRBD2|TRBJ2-7
CASSFAGGTNEQYF
TGTGCCAGCAGTTTCGCGGGAGGAACTAACGAGCAGTACTTC
>TRBV29-1|-|-|TRBJ2-5
CSFDDRQYQETQYF
TGCAGCTTTGACGACAGACAGTACCAAGAGACCCAGTACTTC
>TRBV19|-|-|TRBJ2-7
CASSIGRGYHGEQYF
TGTGCCAGTAGTATAGGTAGAGGATATCATGGCGAGCAGTACTTC
>TRBV2|-|TRBD1|TRBJ2-1
CASSGTGGRPEQFF
TGTGCCAGCAGTGGGACAGGGGGGCGTCCTGAGCAGTTCTTC
>TRBV9|-|-|TRBJ2-3
CASSVRGGNSDTQYF
TGTGCCAGCAGCGTCAGGGGAGGGAATTCAGATACGCAGTATTTT
>TRBV7-3|-|-|TRBJ2-6
CASSLDSSSGANVLTF
TGTGCCAGCAGCTTAGACTCATCTTCTGGGGCCAACGTCCTGACTTTC
>TRBV13|-|TRBD1|TRBJ1-2
CASSPQRGLQGAGGDGYTF
TGTGCCAGCAGCCCTCAAAGGGGCCTACAGGGGGCTGGGGGGGATGGCTACACCTTC
>TRBV7-2|-|-|TRBJ2-1
CASSLAGGYNEQFF
TGTGCCAGCAGCTTAGCGGGGGGTTACAATGAGCAGTTCTTC
>TRBV7-6|-|-|TRBJ1-1
CASSLAANTEAFF
TGTGCCAGCAGCTTAGCGGCGAACACTGAAGCTTTCTTT
>TRBV11-2|-|TRBD2|TRBJ2-3
CASSILAGWTDTQYF
TGTGCCAGCAGCATCCTAGCGGGATGGACAGATACGCAGTATTTT
>TRBV9|-|-|TRBJ2-1
CASSPPGLDEQFF
TGTGCCAGCAGCCCTCCGGGACTGGATGAGCAGTTCTTC
>TRBV10-3|-|-|TRBJ1-5
CAISYRDSNQPQHF
TGTGCCATCAGCTACAGAGATAGCAATCAGCCCCAGCATTTT
>TRBV7-9|-|-|TRBJ1-5
CAIERQGQPQHF
TGTGCCATCGAACGCCAGGGCCAGCCCCAGCATTTT
>TRBV18|-|-|TRBJ2-1
CASSPPELDYNEQFF
TGTGCCAGCTCACCACCGGAGCTAGATTACAATGAGCAGTTCTTC
>TRBV7-2|-|-|TRBJ2-5
CASSPGTLIKETQYF
TGTGCCAGCAGTCCCGGGACTTTGATTAAAGAGACCCAGTACTTC
>TRBV2|-|-|TRBJ2-1
CASSEVGGGNEQFF
TGTGCCAGCAGTGAAGTCGGGGGAGGCAATGAGCAGTTCTTC
>TRBV7-2|-|-|TRBJ1-1
CASSSPQEPNTEAFF
TGTGCCAGCAGCTCCCCACAGGAGCCGAACACTGAAGCTTTCTTT
>TRBV23-1|-|TRBD2|TRBJ2-1
CANTLWTSGDYNEQFF
TGCGCCAATACTCTATGGACTAGCGGAGACTACAATGAGCAGTTCTTC
>TRBV28|-|TRBD2|TRBJ2-1
CASSRGLAGVYEQFF
TGTGCCAGCAGTAGAGGACTAGCGGGAGTGTATGAGCAGTTCTTC
>TRBV7-6|once|TRBD1|TRBJ2-1
CASGGIQGAGDEQFF
TGTGCCAGCGGGGGGATTCAGGGGGCTGGCGATGAGCAGTTCTTC
>TRBV29-1|-|-|TRBJ2-1
CSVVLYRYNEQFF
TGCAGCGTTGTACTATACCGATACAATGAGCAGTTCTTC
>TRBV28|-|-|TRBJ1-1
CASSFERRAFF
TGTGCCAGCAGTTTCGAGCGAAGGGCTTTCTTT
>TRBV5-5|once|TRBD2|TRBJ2-7
CASSLAGGGVYEQYF
TGTGCCAGCAGCTTAGCGGGAGGAGGGGTATACGAGCAGTACTTC
>TRBV19|-|-|TRBJ2-7
CASGEAGYEQYF
TGTGCCAGTGGTGAGGCGGGTTACGAGCAGTACTTC
>TRBV5-1|-|TRBD2|TRBJ2-1
CASSLLVVSGGDEQFF
TGCGCCAGCAGCTTGCTGGTAGTAAGCGGGGGGGATGAGCAGTTCTTC
>TRBV6-6|-|-|TRBJ1-5
CASSFRGDQPQHF
TGTGCCAGCAGTTTCCGGGGAGACCAGCCCCAGCATTTT
>TRBV27|once|TRBD2|TRBJ2-1
CASSFGLAGEDEQFF
TGTGCCAGCAGTTTCGGACTAGCGGGAGAGGATGAGCAGTTCTTC
>TRBV15|-|TRBD2|TRBJ2-7
CATSRDLAGDHEQYF
TGTGCCACCAGCAGAGATCTAGCGGGAGACCACGAGCAGTACTTC
>TRBV19|-|TRBD2|TRBJ2-3
CASNLGGLASDTQYF
TGTGCCAGTAACCTAGGGGGACTAGCGTCAGATACGCAGTATTTT
>TRBV7-9|-|TRBD2|TRBJ2-4
CASSSELAGGGKNIQYF
TGTGCCAGCAGCTCCGAACTAGCGGGAGGGGGCAAAAACATTCAGTACTTC
>TRBV29-1|-|-|TRBJ1-1
CSVLDREAFF
TGCAGCGTCCTCGACAGAGAAGCTTTCTTT
>TRBV10-3|medium-sized|-|TRBJ2-5
CAISEILAQTREYQETQYF
-
>TRBV7-3|-|-|TRBJ2-7
CASSLGDRNEQYF
TGTGCCAGCAGCTTGGGAGACAGGAACGAGCAGTACTTC
>TRBV5-1|-|-|TRBJ1-5
CASSLDGSRDQPQHF
TGCGCCAGCAGCTTGGACGGGTCACGGGATCAGCCCCAGCATTTT
>TRBV4-3|-|TRBD2|TRBJ2-7
CASSQRVAGGYEQYF
TGCGCCAGCAGCCAACGGGTAGCGGGGGGCTACGAGCAGTACTTC
>TRBV14|-|-|TRBJ2-5
CATNRETQYF
TGTGCCACAAACCGGGAGACCCAGTACTTC
>TRBV28|-|TRBD2|TRBJ2-7
CASSPRTSGNPEQYF
TGTGCCAGCAGTCCAAGGACTAGCGGCAACCCCGAGCAGTACTTC
>TRBV5-1|-|-|TRBJ2-3
CASSLSRNTDTQYF
TGCGCCAGCAGCTTGAGTAGAAACACAGATACGCAGTATTTT
>TRBV5-1|-|-|TRBJ1-5
CASSLDGRDQPQHF
TGCGCCAGCAGCTTGGACGGGAGAGATCAGCCCCAGCATTTT
>TRBV25-1|-|-|TRBJ1-1
CASSGKLDRRMNTEAFF
TGTGCCAGCAGTGGGAAACTGGACAGACGGATGAACACTGAAGCTTTCTTT
>TRBV15|-|-|TRBJ1-1
CATSPPTGLGTEAFF
TGTGCCACCAGCCCTCCGACAGGTTTGGGCACTGAAGCTTTCTTT
>TRBV11-1|few|TRBD2|TRBJ2-7
CASSLGLAGNSYEQYF
TGTGCCAGCAGCTTAGGACTAGCGGGTAACTCCTACGAGCAGTACTTC
>TRBV4-1|-|-|TRBJ2-5
CASSHPSGGGERETQYF
TGCGCCAGCAGCCACCCAAGTGGAGGCGGGGAACGAGAGACCCAGTACTTC
>TRBV5-4|-|TRBD2|TRBJ2-1
CASSSGLAGVKSEQFF
TGTGCCAGCAGCTCGGGACTAGCGGGGGTCAAGTCGGAGCAGTTCTTC
>TRBV21-1|-|-|TRBJ2-7
CASSKGRGSYEQYF
TGTGCCAGCAGCAAAGGACGCGGATCCTACGAGCAGTACTTC
>TRBV7-9|-|-|TRBJ1-4
CASSLEGTTNEKLFF
TGTGCCAGCAGCTTAGAGGGGACAACTAATGAAAAACTGTTTTTT
>TRBV7-2|-|TRBD1|TRBJ1-2
CASSLGGGYGYTF
TGTGCCAGCAGCCTAGGGGGCGGCTATGGCTACACCTTC